The clone carrying this T cell receptor beta chain was seen a few times. This sample stems from a study of technical replicates of blood from a handful of donors. Produced via immunoSEQ multiplex PCR; TCRdb's table is partial and in-frame only. Here the sample spans 14,000 or so clones, around 80% being singletons. CDR1 MDHEN and CDR2 SYDVKM come from the germline V gene. After removal of 6 bases from V and 0 bases from J, the junction contained 7 bases not matched to a gene. CDR3 size: 18 residues. Sequenced input: PBMCs. The gene calls are TRBV28 and TRBJ2-4; 14 bases map to TRBD2. This clonotype was obtained from a human donor in good health. The CDR3 sequence is CASSPGLAGELAKNIQYF. The CDR3 DNA follows: TGTGCCAGCAGCCCGGGACTAGCGGGAGAGCTAGCCAAAAACATTCAGTACTTC.